A single sample is the source of the 20 T cell receptor beta chains below, sequenced in a study of blood T cell repertoires in COVID-19. This table comes from immunoSEQ multiplex PCR, and its TCRdb copy is limited to in-frame clones, with some not included. Among about 200,000 clones listed, about 86% were seen once. Input material: PBMCs or T cells enriched from blood (not recorded which). All receptors come from a woman between 40 and 55 years old with acute COVID-19.

This clone was counted only a few times. This chain uses TRBV5-1 with TRBJ1-5; 9 nucleotides line up with TRBD1. CDR3 length: 14 residues. V trimming: 4 bases; J trimming: 6 bases; junction bases outside the gene matches: 5. Per the germline V gene, CDR1 is SGHRS and CDR2 is YFSETQ. The CDR3, as DNA: TGCGCCAGCAGCCCGGACAGGGGAGGTCAGCCCCAGCATTTT. Amino acid sequence: CASSPDRGGQPQHF.

The rearrangement links TRBV7-2 to TRBJ2-1, with a weak D call TRBD1 (6 bases). The germline V gene has CDR1 SGHTA and CDR2 FQGNSA. CDR3 size: 15 residues. The V end was cut by 5 bases, the J end by 2 bases, with 13 bases between. The CDR3 nucleotides are TGTGCCAGCAGCGTTCAGGGGACAACCTACAATGAGCAGTTCTTC. Protein: CASSVQGTTYNEQFF.

A few counts support this clone. The J gene is TRBJ2-3, the V gene TRBV28; perhaps TRBD2 as D (6 bases). CDR3 size: 15 residues. V was shortened by 2 bases and J by 9 bases, with 18 bases between the two germline ends. Germline CDR1 reads MDHEN; CDR2 reads SYDVKM. The CDR3 DNA is TGTGCCAGCAGTTTAGCCGGGAGTAATCGGGCGACGCAGTATTTT. Protein: CASSLAGSNRATQYF.

The chain uses TRBV19 and TRBJ2-5; TRBD1 is a possible D gene (6 bases). The CDR3 totals 18 residues. Trimming left V 3 bases short and J 1 base short, with 21 bases between. Germline CDR1 LNHDA, CDR2 SQIVND (reference sequence). The CDR3 nucleotides read TGTGCCAGTAGTATCACCCCACTTTTCGACAGGTTCCAAGAGACCCAGTACTTC. Translating gives CASSITPLFDRFQETQYF.

The chain employs TRBV4-1 and TRBJ1-3, with D unclear. There are 18 residues in the CDR3. Trimming removed 1 base at V and 3 bases at J, with 19 bases between. Germline V gene data show CDR1 as MGHRA and CDR2 as YSYEKL. CDR3 protein: CASSQVGHQALSGNTIYF. The CDR3 DNA reads as TGCGCCAGCAGCCAAGTCGGTCACCAGGCCTTGAGTGGAAACACCATATATTTT.

The V and J genes are TRBV7-2 and TRBJ2-7, with unresolved D. The germline V and J ends were trimmed by 0 bases and 3 bases, with 6 bases remaining between them. CDR1 and CDR2 from the germline V gene are SGHTA and FQGNSA. The CDR3 runs 13 residues. The CDR3 region is CASSLAEIYEQYF. The DNA of the CDR3 is TGTGCCAGCAGCTTAGCGGAGATCTACGAGCAGTACTTC.

The chain employs TRBV19 and TRBJ2-1; possible D gene TRBD2, 5 bases. V lost 7 bases and J 4 bases, leaving 11 bases between the germline ends. The CDR3 sequence is 13 residues long. CDR1 is LNHDA and CDR2 is SQIVND in the germline V gene (reference sequence). This CDR3 is CASTGLRYNEQFF. CDR3 nucleotides: TGTGCCAGTACCGGACTTCGGTACAATGAGCAGTTCTTC.

A few counts support this clone. V gene TRBV7-3 combines with J gene TRBJ2-1, with 13 nucleotides matching TRBD2. Unmatched junction bases numbered 11, after V lost 8 bases and J lost 10 bases. The CDR3 is 15 amino acids. Germline V lookup: CDR1 SGHTA, CDR2 FQGTGA. This CDR3 reads CASGATSGRFSEQFF. CDR3 sequence (DNA): TGTGCCAGCGGCGCGACTAGCGGGAGGTTCAGCGAGCAGTTCTTC.

By share, this clone ranks as medium-sized. This chain links TRBV7-2 with TRBJ1-6, with D maybe TRBD1 (5 bases). V was trimmed by 1 base and J by 14 bases, leaving 15 bases between them. CDR1 is SGHTA and CDR2 is FQGNSA in the germline V gene. The length of the CDR3 is 14 residues. The CDR3 reads CASSLVQDTATLHF. For the CDR3, the DNA is TGTGCCAGCAGCTTAGTACAGGACACTGCCACCCTCCACTTT.

V is TRBV28 and J is TRBJ2-1, with a possible D match to TRBD2 (6 bases). Germline values: CDR1 MDHEN, CDR2 SYDVKM. V was trimmed by 4 bases and J by 10 bases, leaving 8 bases between them. CDR3 length: 11 residues. The DNA of the CDR3 is TGTGCCAGCAGTTGGGGGAGGGAGCAGTTCTTC. This sequence encodes CASSWGREQFF.

The rearrangement joins TRBV18 to TRBJ2-1, with TRBD2 identical over 7 bases. CDR1 is KGHSH, CDR2 LQKENI, per germline. This CDR3 has 14 amino acids. V trimming: 3 bases; J trimming: 9 bases; junction bases outside the gene matches: 8. The CDR3 protein is CASSPGGSYLEQFF. The CDR3 bases are TGTGCCAGCTCACCTGGCGGGAGCTATCTTGAGCAGTTCTTC.

CDR3 sequence (DNA): TGTGCCAGCAGTTTGCCAGGGAATGAAAAACTGTTTTTT. This gives the protein CASSLPGNEKLFF. This chain links TRBV12-3 or TRBV12-4 with TRBJ1-4; maybe TRBD1 (5 bases). Between the trimmed V and J ends, which lost 3 bases and 5 bases, there was a span of 7 bases. The CDR3 sequence is 13 residues long.

The chain carries TRBV7-8 and TRBJ2-1, with D possibly being TRBD2 (6 bases). CDR1 SGHVS and CDR2 FQNEAQ come from the germline V gene. The ends were cut back, 7 bases at V and 6 bases at J, with 25 bases in the middle. This CDR3 spans 17 amino acids. The CDR3 protein is CASTPTARTIGGNEQFF. Written as DNA, the CDR3 is TGTGCCAGCACCCCCACGGCCCGGACTATTGGGGGCAATGAGCAGTTCTTC.

In DNA form, the CDR3 reads TGTGCCAGCAGCCCAAGCTTACAGGGGGGCTACCTATCGCAGTTCTTC. Translated: CASSPSLQGGYLSQFF. This chain uses TRBV7-3 with TRBJ2-1, with 8 bases fitting TRBD1. The germline V gene encodes CDR1 SGHTA and CDR2 FQGTGA. V shed 5 bases and J 12 bases; nucleotides not matched to a gene: 18. This CDR3 is built from 16 residues.

This clone was observed a few times. V and J are TRBV28 and TRBJ1-5; a weak D match, TRBD1 (5 bases). Trimming cost V 7 bases and J 5 bases, with 15 bases left between them. In germline, CDR1 is MDHEN, CDR2 SYDVKM. The CDR3 runs to 14 residues. Written as DNA, the CDR3 is TGTGCCAGCATGGCTGGGGCCCGGCATCAGCCCCAGCATTTT. Amino acids: CASMAGARHQPQHF.

The chain links TRBV27 to TRBJ2-1, with D perhaps TRBD1 (6 bases). The CDR3 sequence is 15 residues long. Per germline, CDR1 MNHEY and CDR2 SMNVEV (reference sequence). Trimming left V 5 bases short and J 0 bases short, with 11 bases between. CDR3 nucleotides: TGTGCCAGCAGTGGCGACAGGAGCTCCTACAATGAGCAGTTCTTC. The encoded protein is CASSGDRSSYNEQFF.

This clone was observed a single time. The rearrangement joins TRBV4-3 to TRBJ2-1; D possibly corresponds to TRBD2 (6 bases). The V gene's germline CDR1 is LGHNA and CDR2 YSLEER. There are 18 residues in the CDR3. Between the trimmed V and J ends, which lost 0 bases and 8 bases, there was a span of 23 bases. The CDR3 reads CASSQDWASAPLSDEQFF. The DNA for the CDR3 is TGCGCCAGCAGCCAAGATTGGGCTAGCGCCCCCCTTTCGGATGAGCAGTTCTTC.

The V gene is TRBV10-2, the J gene TRBJ2-1; 10 positions agree with TRBD2. Germline V lookup: CDR1 WSHSY, CDR2 SAAADI. CDR3 length equals 15 residues. V lost 6 bases and J lost 10; bases outside the gene matches: 12. CDR3 region: CASRLAGPQGGEQFF. CDR3 DNA sequence: TGCGCCAGCAGACTAGCGGGACCTCAGGGTGGGGAGCAGTTCTTC.

This clone was found once. The V call is TRBV11-3, the J call TRBJ2-2; 7 bases are a match to TRBD1. Germline V gives CDR1 SGHNT, CDR2 YENEEA. J was trimmed by 3 bases and V by 4 bases; bases with no gene match: 5. The CDR3 is made up of 15 amino acids. As DNA, the CDR3 is TGTGCCAGCAGCTCGACAGGGTCCGACACCGGGGAGCTGTTTTTT. Protein: CASSSTGSDTGELFF.

This sequence joins TRBV11-2 and TRBJ2-2; the D gene is possibly TRBD2 (6 bases). CDR1 SGHAT and CDR2 FQNNGV come from the germline V gene. The ends were cut back, 4 bases at V and 2 bases at J, with 14 bases in the middle. The CDR3 covers 16 residues. CDR3: CASSSTPGGNTGELFF. The DNA of the CDR3 is TGTGCCAGCAGCTCGACCCCCGGGGGTAACACCGGGGAGCTGTTTTTT.